Here is one T cell receptor (beta chain) with its context. Its antigen is not known. The sample belongs to a study of identical twins. Study observations and caveats: Out-of-frame sharing of TCR alpha in monozygotic twins was underestimated by models. Cross-sectional statistical analysis was relied on for the conclusions, without the same donors being followed. Abundant beta clonotypes from cord blood bore fewer insertions; memory repertoires lacked this pattern.

Through template switching, a universal primer site was introduced, and the cDNA contained unique molecular identifiers. TCRdb fed the 5' RACE reads into MiXCR, producing one record per CDR3 protein. This table has about 330,000 distinct CDR3 sequences, about 12% appearing once. CDR3 size: 15 residues. V gave up 1 base and J gave up 6 bases, with 14 bases separating them. This same sample was also part of a study on yellow fever vaccine responses in identical twins.

J is TRBJ2-3 and V is TRBV12-3 or TRBV12-4; no clear D gene. The sequenced material came from CD8+ T cells sorted from blood. This clonotype was sampled from a woman in her late teens or twenties in good health. As DNA, the CDR3 is TGTGCCAGCAGTTTAGGTTCAACATCTTTTGATACGCAGTATTTT. Translation gives CASSLGSTSFDTQYF.